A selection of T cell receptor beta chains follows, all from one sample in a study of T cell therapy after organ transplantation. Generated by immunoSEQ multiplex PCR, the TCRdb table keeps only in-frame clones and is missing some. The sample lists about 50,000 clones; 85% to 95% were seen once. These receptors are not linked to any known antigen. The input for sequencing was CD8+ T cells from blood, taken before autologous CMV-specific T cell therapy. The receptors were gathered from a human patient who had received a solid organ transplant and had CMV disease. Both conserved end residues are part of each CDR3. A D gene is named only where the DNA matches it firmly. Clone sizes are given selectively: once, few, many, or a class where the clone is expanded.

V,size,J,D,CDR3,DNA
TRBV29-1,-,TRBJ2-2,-,CSGLYTGELFF,TGCAGCGGCCTGTACACCGGGGAGCTGTTTTTT
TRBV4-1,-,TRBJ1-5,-,CASSQGSFDQPQHF,TGCGCCAGCAGCCAGGGGAGTTTCGATCAGCCCCAGCATTTT
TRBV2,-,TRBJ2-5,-,CASTEAGGGISETQYF,TGTGCCAGCACCGAGGCCGGGGGCGGGATTTCAGAGACCCAGTACTTC
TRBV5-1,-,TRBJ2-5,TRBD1,CASSLRQGISAQYF,TGCGCCAGCAGCCTGCGACAGGGTATATCGGCCCAGTACTTC
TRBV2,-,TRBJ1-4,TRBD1,CASRAQGGREKLFF,TGTGCCAGCAGAGCGCAGGGGGGGAGAGAAAAACTGTTTTTT
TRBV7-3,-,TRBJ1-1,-,CASSQAGETEAFF,TGTGCCAGCAGCCAGGCCGGTGAGACTGAAGCTTTCTTT
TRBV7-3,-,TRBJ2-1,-,CASSLWAGANNEQFF,TGTGCCAGCAGCTTATGGGCGGGGGCGAACAATGAGCAGTTCTTC
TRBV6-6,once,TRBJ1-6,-,CASSFKGVYSPLHF,TGTGCCAGCAGTTTCAAGGGGGTGTATTCACCCCTCCACTTT
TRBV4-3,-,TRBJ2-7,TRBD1,CASSQTGTGYEQYF,TGCGCCAGCAGCCAAACCGGGACAGGGTACGAGCAGTACTTC
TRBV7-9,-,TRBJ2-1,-,CASLSWGAYNEQFF,TGTGCCAGCCTCTCCTGGGGGGCGTACAATGAGCAGTTCTTC
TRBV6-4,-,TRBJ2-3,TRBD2,CASSDSSSGSADTQYF,TGTGCCAGCAGTGACTCGTCTAGCGGGAGTGCAGATACGCAGTATTTT
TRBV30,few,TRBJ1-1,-,CAWSVTENTEAFF,TGTGCCTGGAGTGTCACAGAGAACACTGAAGCTTTCTTT
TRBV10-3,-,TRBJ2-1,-,CAIREGAQSSYNEQFF,TGTGCCATCAGGGAGGGGGCCCAGAGCTCCTACAATGAGCAGTTCTTC
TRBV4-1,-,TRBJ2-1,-,CASSQFGLEQFF,TGCGCCAGCAGCCAATTCGGGCTCGAACAGTTCTTC
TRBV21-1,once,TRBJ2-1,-,CASSKVGTSGSRNEQFF,TGTGCCAGCAGCAAAGTAGGGACTAGCGGGAGTAGGAATGAGCAGTTCTTC
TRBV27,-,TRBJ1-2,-,CASSRLTESGYGYTF,TGTGCCAGCAGTCGTCTGACAGAAAGTGGCTATGGCTACACCTTC
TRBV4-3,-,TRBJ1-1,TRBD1,CASSQWQGGNTEAFF,TGCGCCAGCAGCCAATGGCAGGGGGGGAACACTGAAGCTTTCTTT
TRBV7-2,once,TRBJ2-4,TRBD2,CASRETSETAKNIQYF,TGTGCCAGCAGGGAAACTAGCGAGACCGCCAAAAACATTCAGTACTTC
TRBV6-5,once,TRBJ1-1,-,CASSLGTEAFF,TGTGCCAGCAGCCTGGGGACTGAAGCTTTCTTT
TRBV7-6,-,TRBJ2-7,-,CASSFGGGSYEQYF,TGTGCCAGCAGCTTTGGGGGTGGATCCTACGAGCAGTACTTC
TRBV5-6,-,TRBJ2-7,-,CASSPGYGYEQYF,TGTGCCAGCAGCCCAGGGTACGGTTACGAGCAGTACTTC
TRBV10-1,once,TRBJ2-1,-,CASSESYRERYNEQFF,TGCGCCAGCAGTGAGTCGTATCGGGAGAGATACAATGAGCAGTTCTTC
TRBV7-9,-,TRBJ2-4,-,CASSSPAILAKNIQYF,TGTGCCAGCAGCTCCCCGGCGATTCTAGCCAAAAACATTCAGTACTTC
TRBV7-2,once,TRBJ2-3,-,CASSSGGISDTQYF,TGTGCCAGCAGCTCTGGGGGTATATCAGATACGCAGTATTTT
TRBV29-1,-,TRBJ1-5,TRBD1,CSVEGGQVSNQPQHF,TGCAGCGTTGAAGGGGGACAGGTGAGCAATCAGCCCCAGCATTTT
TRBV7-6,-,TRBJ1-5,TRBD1,CASSLGTGYQPQHF,TGTGCCAGCAGCTTAGGGACAGGGTATCAGCCCCAGCATTTT
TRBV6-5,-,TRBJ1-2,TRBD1,CATTTSGQYDYGYTF,TGTGCCACGACGACTTCGGGACAGTACGACTATGGCTACACCTTC
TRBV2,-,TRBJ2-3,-,CASSERDSPTDTQYF,TGTGCCAGCAGTGAGAGGGACTCCCCCACAGATACGCAGTATTTT
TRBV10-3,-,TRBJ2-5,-,CAISEPLTRDHRLQETQYF,TGTGCCATCAGTGAGCCTTTAACCCGGGACCACCGCCTCCAAGAGACCCAGTACTTC
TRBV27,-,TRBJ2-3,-,CARSIPPDGQIRSSTDTQYF,TGTGCCCGCAGCATACCCCCCGACGGACAGATCCGGTCTAGCACAGATACGCAGTATTTT
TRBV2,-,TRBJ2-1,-,CASPLQRDQPYNEQFF,TGTGCCAGTCCCCTACAACGGGACCAGCCTTACAATGAGCAGTTCTTC
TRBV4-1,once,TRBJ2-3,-,CASSQPVTREDTQYF,TGCGCCAGCAGCCAACCAGTGACCAGGGAAGATACGCAGTATTTT
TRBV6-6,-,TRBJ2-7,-,CASSYGLASYEQYF,TGTGCCAGCAGTTATGGTTTAGCGTCTTACGAGCAGTACTTC
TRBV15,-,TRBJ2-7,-,CATSSAPPAEQYF,TGTGCCACCAGCAGCGCCCCCCCTGCCGAGCAGTACTTC
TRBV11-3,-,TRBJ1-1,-,CASSLGALSEAFF,TGTGCCAGCAGCTTAGGAGCTTTGTCTGAAGCTTTCTTT
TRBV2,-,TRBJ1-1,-,CASTITGLNTEAFF,TGTGCCAGCACGATTACAGGGCTGAACACTGAAGCTTTCTTT
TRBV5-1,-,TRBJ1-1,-,CASSPRGAEAFF,TGCGCCAGCAGCCCCCGAGGTGCTGAAGCTTTCTTT
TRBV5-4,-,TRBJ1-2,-,CASSLAGGTYGYTF,TGTGCCAGCAGCTTGGCCGGAGGGACCTATGGCTACACCTTC
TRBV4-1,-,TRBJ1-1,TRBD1,CASSPHPRTGGTEAFF,TGCGCCAGCAGCCCACATCCCCGGACAGGGGGCACTGAAGCTTTCTTT
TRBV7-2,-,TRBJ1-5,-,CASLPGITHNQPQHF,TGTGCCAGTTTACCAGGGATCACCCACAATCAGCCCCAGCATTTT
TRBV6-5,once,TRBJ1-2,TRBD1,CASSRTLTGGFGYTF,TGTGCCAGCAGTAGAACCCTGACAGGGGGGTTTGGCTACACCTTC
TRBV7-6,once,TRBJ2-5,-,CASSAIAVQETQYF,TGTGCCAGCAGCGCCATAGCGGTACAAGAGACCCAGTACTTC
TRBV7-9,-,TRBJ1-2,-,CASSLGAGNGYTF,TGTGCCAGCAGCTTAGGGGCAGGGAATGGCTACACCTTC
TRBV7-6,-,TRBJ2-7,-,CASSPELTYEQYF,TGTGCCAGCAGCCCGGAGTTGACCTACGAGCAGTACTTC
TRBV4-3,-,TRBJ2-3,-,CASSQEAEGSTDTQYF,TGCGCCAGCAGCCAAGAGGCGGAGGGAAGCACAGATACGCAGTATTTT
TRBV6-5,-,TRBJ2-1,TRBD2,CASSYSILAGGNEQFF,TGTGCCAGCAGTTACTCGATTCTAGCGGGGGGCAATGAGCAGTTCTTC
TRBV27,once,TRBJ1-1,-,CASSLTQGINTEAFF,TGTGCCAGCAGTTTAACCCAGGGGATAAACACTGAAGCTTTCTTT
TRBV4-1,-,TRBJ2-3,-,CASSQGPPGEADTQYF,TGCGCCAGCAGCCAAGGTCCCCCAGGGGAGGCAGATACGCAGTATTTT
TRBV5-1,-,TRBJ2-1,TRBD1,CASSPGTGFYNEQFF,TGCGCCAGCAGCCCCGGGACAGGGTTTTACAATGAGCAGTTCTTC
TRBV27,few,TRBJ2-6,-,CASSLSPGAGANVLTF,TGTGCCAGCAGTTTATCGCCGGGGGCTGGGGCCAACGTCCTGACTTTC
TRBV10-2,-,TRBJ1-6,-,CASEQGQGSPLHF,TGCGCCAGCGAGCAGGGGCAAGGTTCACCCCTCCACTTT
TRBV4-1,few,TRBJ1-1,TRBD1,CASSPKTGDTEAFF,TGCGCCAGCAGTCCGAAGACAGGGGACACTGAAGCTTTCTTT
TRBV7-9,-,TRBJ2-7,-,CASSFDGSYEQYF,TGTGCCAGCAGCTTTGACGGCTCCTACGAGCAGTACTTC
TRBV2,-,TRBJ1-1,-,CASTTGRDTEAFF,TGTGCCAGCACGACCGGTCGGGACACTGAAGCTTTCTTT
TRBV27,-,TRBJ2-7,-,CASSLSSGAYEQYF,TGTGCCAGCAGTTTATCGTCGGGGGCGTACGAGCAGTACTTC
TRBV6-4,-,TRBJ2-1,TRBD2,CASSEGGTSGRPSNEQFF,TGTGCCAGCAGTGAAGGGGGAACTAGCGGGAGGCCCAGCAATGAGCAGTTCTTC
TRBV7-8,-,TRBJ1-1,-,CASSLTVDLNTEAFF,TGTGCCAGCAGCCTGACGGTGGATTTGAACACTGAAGCTTTCTTT
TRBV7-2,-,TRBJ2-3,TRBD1,CASSASGTDDNEYLGTQYF,TGTGCCAGCAGCGCGTCAGGGACAGACGACAACGAGTACTTGGGTACGCAGTATTTT
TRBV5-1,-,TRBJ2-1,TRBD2,CASSLVVVAGVGDYNEQFF,TGCGCCAGCAGCTTGGTAGTGGTAGCGGGAGTGGGTGACTACAATGAGCAGTTCTTC